Following are 18 T cell receptor beta chains from one sample sequenced in a study of cytomegalovirus exposure and HLA in healthy donors. PCR employed 60 Vbeta and 13 Jbeta primers. Method: immunoSEQ multiplex PCR; TCRdb's copy keeps in-frame clones and lacks some. The data show approximately 150,000 clones, 76% seen once. The sample was PBMCs. The receptors shown here come from a male donor in good health and CMV-seronegative.

The rearrangement joins TRBV6-5 to TRBJ1-1; 8 bases map to TRBD1. Germline CDR1 and CDR2: MNHEY and SVGAGI. The length of the CDR3 is 13 residues. With 7 bases clipped from V and 6 bases from J, the junction kept 7 bases outside the gene matches. CDR3 nucleotide sequence: TGTGCCAGCACCCCGACAGGGGCAGCTGAAGCTTTCTTT. Protein product: CASTPTGAAEAFF.

This rearrangement joins TRBV7-2 to TRBJ2-2; 11 bases map to TRBD2. The junction had 9 bases not matched to a gene; V was cut back by 5 bases and J by 7 bases. This CDR3 is 16 amino acids long. Germline CDR1 reads SGHTA; CDR2 reads FQGNSA. CDR3 nucleotides: TGTGCCAGCAGCCCTCCGGGACTAGCGGCTATCGGGGAGCTGTTTTTT. Protein product: CASSPPGLAAIGELFF.

The chain couples TRBV28 to TRBJ1-1, with TRBD1 matching over 8 bases. V lost 6 bases to trimming and J lost 6 bases; unmatched junction nucleotides: 15. This CDR3 has 16 amino acids. Germline-derived CDR1 and CDR2 are MDHEN and SYDVKM. The CDR3 DNA reads TGTGCCAGCAGCCTTACAGGGGGGTCATCGTACGCTGAAGCTTTCTTT. Protein: CASSLTGGSSYAEAFF.

The V call is TRBV28, the J call TRBJ1-2, with 9 bases matching TRBD1. This CDR3 is 14 amino acids long. With 3 bases clipped from V and 5 bases from J, the junction kept 4 bases outside the gene matches. CDR1 and CDR2 from the germline V gene are MDHEN and SYDVKM. The CDR3 is CASSFRDRDYGYTF. In DNA form, the CDR3 reads TGTGCCAGCAGTTTCCGGGACAGGGATTATGGCTACACCTTC.

V and J are TRBV6-5 and TRBJ2-3; TRBD1 might be the D (6 bases). Trimming removed 7 bases from V and 3 bases from J, with 17 bases in between. Germline V gives CDR1 MNHEY, CDR2 SVGAGI. The CDR3 covers 15 residues. In DNA, the CDR3 is TGTGCCAGCATACGACCTTGGGGGCTTACAGATACGCAGTATTTT. Residues: CASIRPWGLTDTQYF.

The chain combines TRBV13 with TRBJ1-2; D not resolved. CDR3 length: 13 amino acids. Trimming left V 3 bases short and J 4 bases short, with 9 bases between. Germline CDR1 and CDR2: PRHDT and FYEKMQ (reference sequence). The CDR3 bases are TGTGCCAGCAGCTTCGGAGAGCTCTATGGCTACACCTTC. It yields the protein CASSFGELYGYTF.

The chain uses TRBV6-5 and TRBJ2-1, with a possible D match to TRBD2 (6 bases). Deletions cut 2 bases from V and 2 bases from J, with 10 bases between. The CDR3 sequence is 15 residues long. Germline CDR1 reads MNHEY; CDR2 reads SVGAGI. The CDR3 bases are TGTGCCAGCAGTTACGGGGGGACCACCTACAATGAGCAGTTCTTC. It translates to CASSYGGTTYNEQFF.

This sequence joins TRBV28 and TRBJ2-7; D unresolved. The CDR3 is 13 residues long. V was clipped by 5 bases and J by 0 bases, with 8 bases between them. Germline V gene data show CDR1 as MDHEN and CDR2 as SYDVKM. This CDR3 is CASSRLFSYEQYF. The CDR3 nucleotides read TGTGCCAGCAGTAGACTCTTCTCCTACGAGCAGTACTTC.

In its sample, this clone was seen once. The chain links TRBV18 to TRBJ2-7; a weak D match, TRBD2 (5 bases). From germline, CDR1 is KGHSH and CDR2 LQKENI. CDR3 size: 13 residues. Deletions cut 3 bases from V and 3 bases from J, with 9 bases between. CDR3 DNA: TGTGCCAGCTCACCCCCGGGGTTCTACGAGCAGTACTTC. It specifies CASSPPGFYEQYF.

This chain links TRBV27 with TRBJ2-7; D not resolved. CDR1 and CDR2 (germline): MNHEY, SMNVEV (reference sequence). The CDR3 contains 14 residues. V lost 5 bases and J 3 bases, leaving 14 bases between the germline ends. Written as DNA, the CDR3 is TGTGCCAGCAGTGCTTTGGGCTTAAACTACGAGCAGTACTTC. The encoded protein is CASSALGLNYEQYF.

The V and J genes are TRBV2 and TRBJ1-5; D ambiguous. CDR1 and CDR2 (germline): SNHLY, FYNNEI. The CDR3 spans 13 residues. The V gene lost 7 bases and the J gene lost 9 bases, with 16 bases spanning the gap. This CDR3 is CASTVAPDWPQHF. CDR3 DNA: TGTGCCAGCACGGTAGCCCCCGATTGGCCCCAGCATTTT. Full variable domain (rest looked up from reference TRBV2 and TRBJ1-5): EPEVTQTPSHQVTQMGQEVILRCVPISNHLYFYWYRQILGQKVEFLVSFYNNEISEKSEIFDDQFSVERPDGSNFTLKIRSTKLEDSAMYFCASTVAPDWPQHFGDGTRLSIL.

The rearrangement uses TRBV27 and TRBJ2-7, with 9 bases that match TRBD1. Germline V gene data show CDR1 as MNHEY and CDR2 as SMNVEV (reference sequence). V trimming: 5 bases; J trimming: 2 bases; junction bases outside the gene matches: 10. CDR3 size: 16 residues. CDR3 DNA sequence: TGTGCCAGCAGTCCCACGAGGGACAGGGTGACCTACGAGCAGTACTTC. Translation gives CASSPTRDRVTYEQYF.

This chain uses TRBV6-6 with TRBJ1-5; maybe TRBD1 (6 bases). From germline, CDR1 is MNHNY and CDR2 SVGAGI (reference sequence). This CDR3 contains 16 residues. V gave up 4 bases and J gave up 0 bases, with 13 bases separating them. In nucleotides, the CDR3 is TGTGCCAGCAGTTCGCGGACAGTCAATAGCAATCAGCCCCAGCATTTT. It encodes CASSSRTVNSNQPQHF.

The chain joins TRBV5-6 to TRBJ2-1; 9 positions agree with TRBD2. CDR1 is SGHDT and CDR2 is YYEEEE in the germline V gene. J lost 6 bases, V lost 4 bases, and 8 bases had no gene match. The CDR3 runs 15 residues. The CDR3 loop reads CASSLGLARVNEQFF. DNA of the CDR3: TGTGCCAGCAGCCTTGGACTAGCGAGGGTCAATGAGCAGTTCTTC. Looking up the rest from reference TRBV5-6 and TRBJ2-1 gives the full variable domain: DAGVTQSPTHLIKTRGQQVTLRCSPKSGHDTVSWYQQALGQGPQFIFQYYEEEERQRGNFPDRFSGHQFPNYSSELNVNALLLGDSALYLCASSLGLARVNEQFFGPGTRLTVL.

The rearrangement joins TRBV1 to TRBJ2-3; the DNA was not used to check the table's D call, TRBD2. TRBV1 is classified as a pseudogene. The CDR3 extends over 16 amino acids. The CDR3 here is CTSSQGGKASTDTQYF. The CDR3 bases are TGCACCAGCAGCCAGGGGGGAAAGGCTAGCACAGATACGCAGTATTTT.

This CDR3 is CASSFDTGVPTYNEQFF. In nucleotides, the CDR3 is TGTGCCAGCAGCTTCGATACGGGGGTTCCTACCTACAATGAGCAGTTCTTC. J is TRBJ2-1 and V is TRBV7-7, with D perhaps matching TRBD2 (6 bases). The CDR3 has 17 amino acids. CDR1 is SSHAT, CDR2 FNYEAQ, per germline (reference sequence). V dropped 3 bases and J dropped 2 bases, with 17 bases sitting between them.

This clone was counted a few times. The CDR3 DNA reads as TGTGCCATCAGTGAGTCGACTCAGAGGGGGCGATTCTTCTCTGGAAACACCATATATTTT. This codes for CAISESTQRGRFFSGNTIYF. This rearrangement joins TRBV10-3 to TRBJ1-3; TRBD1 matches 7 bases. Germline trimming cut 0 bases from V and 0 bases from J; bases unmatched to any gene: 14. This CDR3 is built from 20 residues. CDR1 ENHRY and CDR2 SYGVKD come from the germline V gene.

The chain carries TRBV4-3 and TRBJ1-5; D is perhaps TRBD1 (5 bases). With 1 base removed from V and 4 bases from J, the gap between germline ends came to 14 bases. The CDR3 runs to 16 residues. CDR1 LGHNA and CDR2 YSLEER come from the germline V gene. The CDR3, as DNA: TGCGCCAGCAGCCAAGGGTGGGGGGGGACGAATCAGCCCCAGCATTTT. Encoded protein: CASSQGWGGTNQPQHF.